What follows describes a single T cell receptor (beta chain). The antigen remains unidentified. These data originate in a study of T-cell reconstitution after alpha-beta-depleted transplantation in children. Findings and caveats of the study: Two months or so post-transplant, alpha-beta T cells reportedly derived from several hundred expanded graft clones. Newly generated T cells supplied most T-cell counts and diversity one year post-transplant.

Per germline, CDR1 DFQATT and CDR2 SNEGSKA (reference sequence). The CDR3 consists of 18 residues. The V gene end was trimmed by 0 bases and the J gene end by 4 bases; junction bases not matched to a gene: 11. A library of TCRbeta sequences, prepared with unique molecular identifiers, was generated. TCRdb analysed the PCR reads with MiXCR anew, one entry per CDR3 protein. The repertoire holds some 120,000 distinct CDR3 sequences, 9.5% to 10% seen once, with nearly 25% in the top ten. Sequenced here: PBMCs, mostly from graft donor cells, sampled 180 days after TCRalphabeta/CD19-depleted stem cell transplant. The sequence was obtained from a girl under three years old who had a stem cell transplant for combined immunodeficiency, so the T cells may come from the graft donor. The chain carries TRBV20-1 and TRBJ2-1; 11 bases are a match to TRBD2. CDR3: CSARDWGASGGFYNEQFF. CDR3 in DNA: TGCAGTGCTAGAGATTGGGGGGCTAGCGGGGGGTTTTACAATGAGCAGTTCTTC.